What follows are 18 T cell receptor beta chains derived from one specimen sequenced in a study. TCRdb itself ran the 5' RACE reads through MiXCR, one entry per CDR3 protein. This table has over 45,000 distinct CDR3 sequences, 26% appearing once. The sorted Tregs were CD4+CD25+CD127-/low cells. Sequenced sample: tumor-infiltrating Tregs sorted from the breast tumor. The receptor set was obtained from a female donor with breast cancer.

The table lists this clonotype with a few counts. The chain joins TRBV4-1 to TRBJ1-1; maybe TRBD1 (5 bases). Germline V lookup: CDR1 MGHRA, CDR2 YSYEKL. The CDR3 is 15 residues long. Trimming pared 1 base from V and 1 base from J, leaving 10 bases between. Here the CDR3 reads CASSQAPTENTEAFF. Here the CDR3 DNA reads TGCGCCAGCAGCCAAGCTCCGACAGAGAACACTGAAGCTTTCTTT.

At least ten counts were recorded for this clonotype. CDR3 sequence reads: CASSPMNTGELFF. As DNA, the CDR3 is TGCGCCAGCAGCCCGATGAACACCGGGGAGCTGTTTTTT. The genes are TRBV4-3 and TRBJ2-2; no reliable D call. The CDR3 is 13 amino acids. V was trimmed by 4 bases and J by 1 base, leaving 4 bases between them. From germline, CDR1 is LGHNA and CDR2 YSLEER.

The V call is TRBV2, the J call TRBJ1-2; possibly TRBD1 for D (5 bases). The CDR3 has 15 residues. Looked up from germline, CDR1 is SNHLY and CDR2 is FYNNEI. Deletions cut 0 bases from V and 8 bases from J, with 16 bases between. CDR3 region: CASSEAAGFLGGYTF. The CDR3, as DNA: TGTGCCAGCAGTGAAGCGGCAGGGTTCCTCGGGGGCTACACCTTC.

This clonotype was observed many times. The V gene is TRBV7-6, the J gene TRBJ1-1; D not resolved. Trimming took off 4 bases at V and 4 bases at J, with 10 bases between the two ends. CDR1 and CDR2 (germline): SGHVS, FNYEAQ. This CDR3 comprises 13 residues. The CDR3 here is CASSSKRGTEAFF. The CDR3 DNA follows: TGTGCCAGCAGCTCTAAAAGAGGCACTGAAGCTTTCTTT.

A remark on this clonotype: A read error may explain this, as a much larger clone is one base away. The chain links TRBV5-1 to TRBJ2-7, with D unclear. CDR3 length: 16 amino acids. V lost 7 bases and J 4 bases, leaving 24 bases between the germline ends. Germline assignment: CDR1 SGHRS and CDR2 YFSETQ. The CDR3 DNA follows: TGCGCCAGCGGCCGGTTGGACCCGTCCTCCTGGTACGAGCAGTACTTC. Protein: CASGRLDPSSWYEQYF.

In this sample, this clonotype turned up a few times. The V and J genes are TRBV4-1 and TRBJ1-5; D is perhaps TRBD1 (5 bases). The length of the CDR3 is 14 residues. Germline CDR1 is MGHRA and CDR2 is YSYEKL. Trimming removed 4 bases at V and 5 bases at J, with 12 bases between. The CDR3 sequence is CASSPLTGDQPQHF. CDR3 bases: TGCGCCAGCAGCCCTCTGACGGGGGATCAGCCCCAGCATTTT.

The CDR3 DNA reads TGCGCCAGCAGCTTGAACACGGACTTTAACTATGGCTACACCTTC. It yields the protein CASSLNTDFNYGYTF. This chain links TRBV5-1 with TRBJ1-2; D is uncertain. The germline V gene has CDR1 SGHRS and CDR2 YFSETQ. The CDR3 extends over 15 amino acids. V lost 1 base, J lost 1 base, and 11 bases lay in between. Looking up the rest from reference TRBV5-1 and TRBJ1-2 gives the full variable domain: KAGVTQTPRYLIKTRGQQVTLSCSPISGHRSVSWYQQTPGQGLQFLFEYFSETQRNKGNFPGRFSGRQFSNSRSEMNVSTLELGDSALYLCASSLNTDFNYGYTFGSGTRLTVV.

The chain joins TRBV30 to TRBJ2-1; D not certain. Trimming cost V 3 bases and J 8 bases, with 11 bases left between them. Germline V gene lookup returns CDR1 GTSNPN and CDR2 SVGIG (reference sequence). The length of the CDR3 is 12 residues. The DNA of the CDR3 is TGTGCCTGGAGGCTTTCCGGGTATGAGCAGTTCTTC. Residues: CAWRLSGYEQFF.

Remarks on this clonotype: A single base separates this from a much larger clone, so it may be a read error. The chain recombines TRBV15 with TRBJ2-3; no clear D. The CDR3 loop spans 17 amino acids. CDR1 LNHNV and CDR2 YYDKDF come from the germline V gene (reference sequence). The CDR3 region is CATSGDRATVGRDTQYF. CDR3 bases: TGTGCCACCAGCGGAGATCGGGCTACGGTCGGTAGAGATACGCAGTATTTT.

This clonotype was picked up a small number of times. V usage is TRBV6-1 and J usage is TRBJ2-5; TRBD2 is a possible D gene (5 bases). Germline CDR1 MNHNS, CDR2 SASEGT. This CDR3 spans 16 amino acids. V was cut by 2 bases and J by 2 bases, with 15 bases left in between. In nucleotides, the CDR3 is TGTGCCAGCAGTGAAATGGTGGGAGTTCCACAAGAGACCCAGTACTTC. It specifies CASSEMVGVPQETQYF.

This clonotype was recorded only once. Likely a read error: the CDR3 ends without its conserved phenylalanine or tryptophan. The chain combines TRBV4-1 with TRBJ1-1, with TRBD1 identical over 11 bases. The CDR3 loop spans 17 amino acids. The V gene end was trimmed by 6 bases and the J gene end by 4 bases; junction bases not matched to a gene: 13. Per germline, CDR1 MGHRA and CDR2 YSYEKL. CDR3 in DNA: TGCGCCAGCAGGTCGTATTTCCGGACAGGGGGCATCACTGAAGCTTTCCTT. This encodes CASRSYFRTGGITEAFL.

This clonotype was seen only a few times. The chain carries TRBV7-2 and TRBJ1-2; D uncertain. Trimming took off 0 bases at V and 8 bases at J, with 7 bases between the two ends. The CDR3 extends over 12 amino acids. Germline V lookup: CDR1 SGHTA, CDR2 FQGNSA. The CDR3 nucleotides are TGTGCCAGCAGCTTAGCCCAAGGAGGCTACACCTTC. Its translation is CASSLAQGGYTF.

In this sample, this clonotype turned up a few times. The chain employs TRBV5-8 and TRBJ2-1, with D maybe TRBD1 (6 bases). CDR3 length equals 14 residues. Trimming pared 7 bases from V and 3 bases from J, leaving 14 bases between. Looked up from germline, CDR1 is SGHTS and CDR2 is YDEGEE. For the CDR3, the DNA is TGTGCCAGCGGGGGCAGGGATGGCTACAATGAGCAGTTCTTC. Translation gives CASGGRDGYNEQFF.

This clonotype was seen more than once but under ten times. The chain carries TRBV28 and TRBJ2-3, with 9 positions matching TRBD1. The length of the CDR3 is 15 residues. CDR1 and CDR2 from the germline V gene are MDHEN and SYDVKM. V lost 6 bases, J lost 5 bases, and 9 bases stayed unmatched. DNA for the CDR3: TGTGCCAGCAGACTTACAGGGGGCGGAAAAGATACGCAGTATTTT. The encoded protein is CASRLTGGGKDTQYF.

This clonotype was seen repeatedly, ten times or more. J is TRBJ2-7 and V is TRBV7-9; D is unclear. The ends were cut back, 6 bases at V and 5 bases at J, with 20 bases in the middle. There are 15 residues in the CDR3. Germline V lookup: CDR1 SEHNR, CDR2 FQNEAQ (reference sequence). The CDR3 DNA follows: TGTGCCAGCAGACCCACCCCGGGTCCGGTCCACGAGCAGTACTTC. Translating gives CASRPTPGPVHEQYF.

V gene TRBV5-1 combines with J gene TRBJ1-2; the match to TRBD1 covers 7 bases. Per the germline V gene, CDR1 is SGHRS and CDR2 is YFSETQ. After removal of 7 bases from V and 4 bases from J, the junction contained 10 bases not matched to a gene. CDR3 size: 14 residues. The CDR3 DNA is TGCGCCAGCGGATCCACCGGGACAGCCTATGGCTACACCTTC. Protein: CASGSTGTAYGYTF.

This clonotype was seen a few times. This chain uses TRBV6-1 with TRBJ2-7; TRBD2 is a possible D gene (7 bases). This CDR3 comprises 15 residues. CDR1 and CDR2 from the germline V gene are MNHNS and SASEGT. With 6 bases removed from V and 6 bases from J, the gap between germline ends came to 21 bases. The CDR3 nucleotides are TGTGCCAGCAGCCCGAGGGGGGGGGCCTGGGTCGAGCAGTACTTC. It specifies CASSPRGGAWVEQYF.

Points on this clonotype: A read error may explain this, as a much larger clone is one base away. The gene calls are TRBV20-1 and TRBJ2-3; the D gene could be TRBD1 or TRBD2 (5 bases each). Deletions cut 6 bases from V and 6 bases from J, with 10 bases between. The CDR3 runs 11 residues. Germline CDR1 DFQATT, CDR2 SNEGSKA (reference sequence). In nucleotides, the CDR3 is TGCAGTGCCCGCCGGGACGATACGCAGTATTTT. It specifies CSARRDDTQYF.